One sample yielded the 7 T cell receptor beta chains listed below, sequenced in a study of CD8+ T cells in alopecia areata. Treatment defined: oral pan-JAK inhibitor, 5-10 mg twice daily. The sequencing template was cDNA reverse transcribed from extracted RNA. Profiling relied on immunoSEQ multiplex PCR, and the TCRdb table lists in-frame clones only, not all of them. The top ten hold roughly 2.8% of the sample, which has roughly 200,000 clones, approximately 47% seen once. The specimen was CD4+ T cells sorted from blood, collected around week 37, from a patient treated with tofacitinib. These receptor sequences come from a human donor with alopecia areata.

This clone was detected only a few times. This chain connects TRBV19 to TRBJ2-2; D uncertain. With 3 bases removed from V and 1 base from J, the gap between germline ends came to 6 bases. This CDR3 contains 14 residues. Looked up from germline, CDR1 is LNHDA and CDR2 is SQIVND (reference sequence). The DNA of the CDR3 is TGTGCCAGTAGTATCAACAGGAACACCGGGGAGCTGTTTTTT. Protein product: CASSINRNTGELFF.

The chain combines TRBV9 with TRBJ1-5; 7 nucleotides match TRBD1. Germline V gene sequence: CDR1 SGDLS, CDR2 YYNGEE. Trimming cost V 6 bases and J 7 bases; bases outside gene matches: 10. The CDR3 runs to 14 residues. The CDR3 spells CASTHGQVGQPQHF. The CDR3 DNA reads TGTGCCAGCACCCACGGACAGGTAGGGCAGCCCCAGCATTTT.

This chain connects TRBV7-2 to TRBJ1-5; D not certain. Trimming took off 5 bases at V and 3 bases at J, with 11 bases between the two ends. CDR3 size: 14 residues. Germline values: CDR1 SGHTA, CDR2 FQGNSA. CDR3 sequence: CASSRLGNNQPQHF. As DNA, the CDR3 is TGTGCCAGCAGCCGGTTGGGGAACAATCAGCCCCAGCATTTT.

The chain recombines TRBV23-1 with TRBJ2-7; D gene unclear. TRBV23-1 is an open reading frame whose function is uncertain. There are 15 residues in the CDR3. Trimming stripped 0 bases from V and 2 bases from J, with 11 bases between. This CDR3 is CASSQSKQTPYEQYF. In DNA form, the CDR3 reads TGCGCCAGCAGTCAATCAAAACAGACCCCCTACGAGCAGTACTTC.

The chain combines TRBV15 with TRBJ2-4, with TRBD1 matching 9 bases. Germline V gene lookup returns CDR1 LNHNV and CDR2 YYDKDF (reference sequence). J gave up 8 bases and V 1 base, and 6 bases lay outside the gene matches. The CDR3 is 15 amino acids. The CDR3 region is CATSRGTGVKDIQYF. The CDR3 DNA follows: TGTGCCACCAGCAGAGGGACAGGGGTTAAGGACATTCAGTACTTC.

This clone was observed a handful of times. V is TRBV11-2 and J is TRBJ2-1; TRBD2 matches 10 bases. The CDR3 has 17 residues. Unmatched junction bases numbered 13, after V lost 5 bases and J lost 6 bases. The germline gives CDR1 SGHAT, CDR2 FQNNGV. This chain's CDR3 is CASSRRLTASGSNEQFF. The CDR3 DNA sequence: TGTGCCAGCAGCCGACGCCTTACAGCTAGCGGGAGCAATGAGCAGTTCTTC. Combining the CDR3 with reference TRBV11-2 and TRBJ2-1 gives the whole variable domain EAGVAQSPRYKIIEKRQSVAFWCNPISGHATLYWYQQILGQGPKLLIQFQNNGVVDDSQLPKDRFSAERLKGVDSTLKIQPAKLEDSAVYLCASSRRLTASGSNEQFFGPGTRLTVL.

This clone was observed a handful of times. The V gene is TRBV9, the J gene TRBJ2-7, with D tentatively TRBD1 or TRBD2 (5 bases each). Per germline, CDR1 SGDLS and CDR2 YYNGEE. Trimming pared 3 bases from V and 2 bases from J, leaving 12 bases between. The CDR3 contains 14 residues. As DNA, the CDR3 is TGTGCCAGCAGCGCCTCCGGGGCCCCCTACGAGCAGTACTTC. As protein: CASSASGAPYEQYF.